These T cell receptor beta chains were read from a single sample in a study of Ad26.COV2.S vaccination and SARS-CoV-2 variants. Using immunoSEQ multiplex PCR, the repertoire was profiled, and TCRdb retains in-frame clones only, with some absent. The table includes 400,000 to 500,000 clones, around 89% detected once. The specimen was peripheral blood, collected in a trial of Ad26.COV2.S vaccine versus placebo. These receptors all stem from a person between 18 and 65 years old who received the Ad26.COV2.S COVID-19 vaccine or a placebo. The CDR3 runs from the conserved cysteine through the conserved F or W. A D gene is named only where the DNA matches it firmly. Size is omitted from some rows. Given values are once, few, many or a class for expanded clones.

TRBV10-3	NA	NA	TRBJ2-5	CAISDAPGPGIQYF	TGTGCCATCAGTGATGCTCCAGGCCCGGGGATCCAGTACTTC
TRBV29-1	NA	NA	TRBJ1-2	CSVELGYGYTF	TGCAGCGTTGAATTAGGCTATGGCTACACCTTC
TRBV18	NA	NA	TRBJ1-5	CASSQGPNQPQHF	TGTGCCAGCTCACAGGGACCCAATCAGCCCCAGCATTTT
TRBV5-1	NA	TRBD2	TRBJ2-3	CASAVGSGGAESTDTQYF	TGCGCCAGCGCTGTAGGTAGCGGGGGGGCCGAGAGCACAGATACGCAGTATTTT
TRBV5-1	NA	NA	TRBJ2-7	CASSLAPTGYYEQYF	TGCGCCAGCAGCTTGGCCCCGACAGGCTACTACGAGCAGTACTTC
TRBV9	NA	NA	TRBJ2-1	CASSVLSRGNNEQFF	TGTGCCAGCAGCGTATTGAGTCGGGGAAACAATGAGCAGTTCTTC
TRBV6-2/TRBV6-3	NA	NA	TRBJ2-1	CASSYSKGAQFF	TGTGCCAGCAGTTACTCAAAAGGGGCGCAGTTCTTC
TRBV5-4	NA	NA	TRBJ1-1	CASSSPLGAGKENTEAFF	TGTGCCAGCAGCTCGCCTTTGGGGGCAGGAAAGGAGAACACTGAAGCTTTCTTT
TRBV6-6	once	NA	TRBJ2-7	CASSYGQGLSYEQYF	TGTGCCAGCAGTTACGGCCAGGGACTCTCCTACGAGCAGTACTTC
TRBV4-1	NA	NA	TRBJ1-1	CASSPPGQGGGYTEAFF	TGCGCCAGCAGCCCCCCCGGGCAGGGCGGGGGGTACACTGAAGCTTTCTTT
TRBV5-5	once	NA	TRBJ1-4	CASSSRTATNEKLFF	TGTGCCAGCAGCTCGCGGACAGCAACTAATGAAAAACTGTTTTTT
TRBV5-1	once	NA	TRBJ1-1	CASSWPGGNTEAFF	TGCGCCAGCAGCTGGCCCGGCGGGAACACTGAAGCTTTCTTT
TRBV5-1	NA	TRBD2	TRBJ2-7	CASSLAGTSGGHSYEQYF	TGCGCCAGCAGCTTGGCCGGGACTAGCGGGGGGCATTCCTACGAGCAGTACTTC
TRBV21-1	once	NA	TRBJ1-5	CASTIKEYRGHNQPQHF	TGTGCCAGCACTATAAAAGAGTACAGGGGGCACAATCAGCCCCAGCATTTT
TRBV19	few	NA	TRBJ1-1	CASSHRNTEAFF	TGTGCCAGTAGCCATAGGAACACTGAAGCTTTCTTT
TRBV7-6	NA	NA	TRBJ2-3	CASSSKLTGTHTDTQYF	TGTGCCAGCAGCTCGAAACTAACCGGGACACACACAGATACGCAGTATTTT
TRBV5-1	once	TRBD1	TRBJ1-2	CASSLEGQASDGYTF	TGCGCCAGCAGCTTGGAGGGACAGGCCTCGGATGGCTACACCTTC
TRBV5-3	NA	NA	TRBJ2-1	CARSGLPKVGNEQFF	TGTGCCAGAAGCGGACTGCCAAAGGTGGGGAATGAGCAGTTCTTC
TRBV5-5	NA	NA	TRBJ2-7	CASSLEGWQYF	TGTGCCAGCAGCTTGGAGGGTTGGCAGTACTTC
TRBV10-3	once	NA	TRBJ2-1	CATNVGGGYNEQFF	TGTGCCACCAACGTGGGGGGTGGGTACAATGAGCAGTTCTTC
TRBV10-1	once	TRBD2	TRBJ2-5	CASSAGLAGTQYF	TGCGCCAGCAGTGCGGGACTAGCGGGGACCCAGTACTTC
TRBV9	NA	TRBD2	TRBJ2-3	CASSGRLAGEPRADTQYF	TGTGCCAGCAGCGGCCGACTAGCGGGGGAACCCCGGGCAGATACGCAGTATTTT
TRBV19	few	NA	TRBJ1-5	CASSIWADNQPQHF	TGTGCCAGTAGTATATGGGCTGACAATCAGCCCCAGCATTTT
TRBV9	once	NA	TRBJ2-2	CASSPPTRTGELFF	TGTGCCAGCAGCCCCCCGACTCGGACCGGGGAGCTGTTTTTT
TRBV7-2	NA	NA	TRBJ1-4	CASSLPNEKLFF	TGTGCCAGCAGCTTACCTAATGAAAAACTGTTTTTT
TRBV29-1	NA	NA	TRBJ1-1	CSVIPPLLDGNTEAFF	TGCAGCGTTATCCCACCTCTATTGGACGGGAACACTGAAGCTTTCTTT
TRBV28	NA	TRBD1	TRBJ1-4	CASSTTDRGRVANEKLFF	TGTGCCAGCAGTACAACGGACAGGGGGCGCGTGGCTAATGAAAAACTGTTTTTT
TRBV15	NA	NA	TRBJ1-1	CATSRVPNRRGNTEAFF	TGTGCCACCAGCAGAGTCCCAAACAGGAGGGGAAACACTGAAGCTTTCTTT
TRBV4-3	NA	NA	TRBJ1-4	CASSQDPRGENEKLFF	TGCGCCAGCAGCCAAGATCCCAGGGGAGAGAATGAAAAACTGTTTTTT
TRBV7-3	NA	NA	TRBJ2-1	CASSLTVGDEQFF	TGTGCCAGCAGCTTAACGGTGGGGGATGAGCAGTTCTTC
TRBV19	NA	NA	TRBJ1-2	CASSGGYGYTF	TGTGCCAGTAGCGGCGGCTATGGCTACACCTTC
TRBV4-1	few	NA	TRBJ2-7	CASSQVLYRAEQYF	TGCGCCAGCAGCCAAGTGCTTTACAGGGCCGAGCAGTACTTC
TRBV11-2	NA	TRBD1	TRBJ2-1	CASSLEGTGSYNEQFF	TGTGCCAGCAGCTTAGAGGGGACAGGGTCCTACAATGAGCAGTTCTTC
TRBV5-4	NA	NA	TRBJ2-3	CASSSSGEGADTQYF	TGTGCCAGCAGCTCCTCTGGCGAGGGTGCAGATACGCAGTATTTT